This T cell receptor (beta chain) was observed in a study of blood T cells in healthy people across ages. The CDR3 is 18 residues long. J gave up 0 bases and V 0 bases, and 8 bases lay outside the gene matches. CDR1 is SGHNT, CDR2 YYREEE, per germline (reference sequence). Then a second PCR, running about 6 to 12 cycles, was carried out with a sample-barcoded 5' primer and a J-beta primer mix. Template switching added a 12-random-nucleotide identifier to every cDNA molecule. Each CDR3 protein gets one entry after TCRdb re-called the 5' RACE reads with MiXCR. The table includes 1.5 million to 2 million distinct CDR3 sequences, roughly 50% detected once.

This chain connects TRBV5-4 to TRBJ2-4, with 8 bases identical to TRBD2. The sequence was collected from a woman between 40 and 55 years old in good health. The sequenced sample was blood. The CDR3 nucleotides are TGTGCCAGCAGCTTGGTCGGGGGGGGGGGGGAAGCCAAAAACATTCAGTACTTC. As protein: CASSLVGGGGEAKNIQYF.